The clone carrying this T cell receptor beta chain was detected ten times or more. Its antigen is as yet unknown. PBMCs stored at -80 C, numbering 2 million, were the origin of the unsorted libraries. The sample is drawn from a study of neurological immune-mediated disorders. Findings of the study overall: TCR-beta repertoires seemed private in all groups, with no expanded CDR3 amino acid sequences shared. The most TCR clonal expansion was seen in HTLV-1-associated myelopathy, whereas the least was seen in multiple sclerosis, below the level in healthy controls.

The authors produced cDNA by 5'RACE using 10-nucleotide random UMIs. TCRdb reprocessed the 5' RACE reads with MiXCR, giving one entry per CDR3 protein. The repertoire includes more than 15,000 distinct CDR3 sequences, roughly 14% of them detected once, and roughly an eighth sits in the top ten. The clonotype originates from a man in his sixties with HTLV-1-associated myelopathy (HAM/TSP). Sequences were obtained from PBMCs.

In nucleotides, the CDR3 is TGCAGCGCTGGGGACACTGAAGCTTTCTTT. Its protein product is CSAGDTEAFF. The chain couples TRBV29-1 to TRBJ1-1; no clear D. Deletions cut 7 bases from V and 3 bases from J, with 6 bases between. The CDR3 is 10 residues long. Germline CDR1 reads SQVTM; CDR2 reads ANQGSEA.